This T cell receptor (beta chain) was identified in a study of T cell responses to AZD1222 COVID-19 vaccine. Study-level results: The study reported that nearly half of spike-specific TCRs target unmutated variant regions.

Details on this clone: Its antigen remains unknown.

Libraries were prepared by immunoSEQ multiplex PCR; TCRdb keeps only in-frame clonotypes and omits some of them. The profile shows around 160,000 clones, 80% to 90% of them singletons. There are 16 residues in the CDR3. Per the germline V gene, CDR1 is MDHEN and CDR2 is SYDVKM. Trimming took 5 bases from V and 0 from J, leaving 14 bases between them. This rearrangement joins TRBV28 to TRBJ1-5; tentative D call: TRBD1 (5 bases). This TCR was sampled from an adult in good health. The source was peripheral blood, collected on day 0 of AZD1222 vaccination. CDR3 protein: CASSPNAGRSNQPQHF. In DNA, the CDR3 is TGTGCCAGCAGTCCCAACGCAGGGCGTAGCAATCAGCCCCAGCATTTT.